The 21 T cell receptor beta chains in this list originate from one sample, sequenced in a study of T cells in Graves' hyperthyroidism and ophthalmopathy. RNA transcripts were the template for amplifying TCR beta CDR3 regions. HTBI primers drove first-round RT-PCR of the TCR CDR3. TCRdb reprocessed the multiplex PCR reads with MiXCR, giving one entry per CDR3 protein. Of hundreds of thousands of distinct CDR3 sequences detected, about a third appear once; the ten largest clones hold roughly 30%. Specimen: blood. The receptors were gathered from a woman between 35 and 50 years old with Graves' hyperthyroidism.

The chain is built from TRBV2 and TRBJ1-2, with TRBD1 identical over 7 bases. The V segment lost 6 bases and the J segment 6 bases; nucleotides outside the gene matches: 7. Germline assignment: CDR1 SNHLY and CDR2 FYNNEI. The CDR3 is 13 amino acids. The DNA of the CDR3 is TGTGCCAGCAGGACCCAAGGGGGCCATGGCTACACCTTC. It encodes CASRTQGGHGYTF.

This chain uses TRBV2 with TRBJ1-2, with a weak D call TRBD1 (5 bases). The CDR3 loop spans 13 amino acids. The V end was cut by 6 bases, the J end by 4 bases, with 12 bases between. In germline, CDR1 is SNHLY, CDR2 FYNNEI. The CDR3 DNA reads TGTGCCAGCAGAATAACCGGGGGCTATGGCTACACCTTC. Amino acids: CASRITGGYGYTF.

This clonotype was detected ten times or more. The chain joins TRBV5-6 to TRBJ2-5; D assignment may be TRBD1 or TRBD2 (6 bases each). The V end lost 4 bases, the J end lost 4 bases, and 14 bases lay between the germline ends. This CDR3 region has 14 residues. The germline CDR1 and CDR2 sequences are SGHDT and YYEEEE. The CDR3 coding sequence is TGTGCCAGCAGCCCGGGGGCCCGAGGAGAGACCCAGTACTTC. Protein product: CASSPGARGETQYF. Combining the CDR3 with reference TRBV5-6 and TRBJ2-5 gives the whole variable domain DAGVTQSPTHLIKTRGQQVTLRCSPKSGHDTVSWYQQALGQGPQFIFQYYEEEERQRGNFPDRFSGHQFPNYSSELNVNALLLGDSALYLCASSPGARGETQYFGPGTRLLVL.

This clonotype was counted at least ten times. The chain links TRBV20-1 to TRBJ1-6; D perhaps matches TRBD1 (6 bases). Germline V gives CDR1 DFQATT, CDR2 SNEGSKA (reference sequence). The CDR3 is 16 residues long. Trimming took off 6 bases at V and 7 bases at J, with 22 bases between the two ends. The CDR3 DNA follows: TGCAGTGCCGAAAATGTAGTGGCAGGGGCGAATTCACCCCTCCACTTT. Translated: CSAENVVAGANSPLHF.

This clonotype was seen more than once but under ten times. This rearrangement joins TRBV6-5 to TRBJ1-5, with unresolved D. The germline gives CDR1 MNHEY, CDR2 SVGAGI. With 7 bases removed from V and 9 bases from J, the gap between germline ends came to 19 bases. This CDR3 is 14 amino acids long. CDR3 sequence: CASIKRLEGWPQHF. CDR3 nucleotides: TGTGCCAGCATTAAGAGATTGGAGGGTTGGCCCCAGCATTTT.

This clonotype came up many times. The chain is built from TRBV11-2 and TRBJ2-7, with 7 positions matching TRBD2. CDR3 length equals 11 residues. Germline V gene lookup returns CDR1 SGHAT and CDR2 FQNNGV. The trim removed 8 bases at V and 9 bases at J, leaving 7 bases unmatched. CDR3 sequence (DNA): TGTGCCAGCCGCCGGGGGGACGTGCAGTACTTC. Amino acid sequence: CASRRGDVQYF.

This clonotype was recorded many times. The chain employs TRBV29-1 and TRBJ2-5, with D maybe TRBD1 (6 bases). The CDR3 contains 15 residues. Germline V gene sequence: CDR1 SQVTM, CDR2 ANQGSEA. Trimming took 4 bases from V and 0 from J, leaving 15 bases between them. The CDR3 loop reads CSVGGLTGDQETQYF. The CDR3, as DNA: TGCAGCGTTGGGGGTCTGACAGGAGACCAAGAGACCCAGTACTTC.

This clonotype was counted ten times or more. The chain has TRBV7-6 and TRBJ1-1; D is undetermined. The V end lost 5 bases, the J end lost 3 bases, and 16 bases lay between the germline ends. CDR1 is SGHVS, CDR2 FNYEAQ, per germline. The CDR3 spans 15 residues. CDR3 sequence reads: CASSHPAGSYTEAFF. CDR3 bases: TGTGCCAGCAGCCACCCTGCAGGAAGTTACACTGAAGCTTTCTTT.

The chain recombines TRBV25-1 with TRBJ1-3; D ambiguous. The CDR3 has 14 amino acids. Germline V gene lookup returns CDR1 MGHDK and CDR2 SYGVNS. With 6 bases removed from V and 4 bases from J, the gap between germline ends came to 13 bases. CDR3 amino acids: CASSPRRAGNTIYF. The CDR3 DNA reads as TGTGCCAGCAGCCCTCGGAGGGCAGGAAACACCATATATTTT.

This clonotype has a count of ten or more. The CDR3: CASSWKGQGPEKLFF. Written as DNA, the CDR3 is TGTGCCAGCAGCTGGAAAGGACAGGGGCCTGAAAAACTGTTTTTT. This rearrangement joins TRBV7-9 to TRBJ1-4, with 9 bases fitting TRBD1. V dropped 4 bases and J dropped 7; count of bases not matched to a gene: 7. CDR3 size: 15 residues. CDR1 is SEHNR and CDR2 is FQNEAQ in the germline V gene (reference sequence).

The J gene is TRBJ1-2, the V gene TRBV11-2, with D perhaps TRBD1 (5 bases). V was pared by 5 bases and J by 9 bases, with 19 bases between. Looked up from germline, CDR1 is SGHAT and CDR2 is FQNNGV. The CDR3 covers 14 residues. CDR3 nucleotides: TGTGCCAGCAGCCTCGCGGGACCGCCCGGGAGCTACACCTTC. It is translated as CASSLAGPPGSYTF.

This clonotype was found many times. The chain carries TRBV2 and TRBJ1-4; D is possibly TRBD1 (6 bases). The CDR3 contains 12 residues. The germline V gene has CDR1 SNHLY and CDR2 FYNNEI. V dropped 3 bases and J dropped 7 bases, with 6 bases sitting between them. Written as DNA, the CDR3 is TGTGCCAGCAGTGAGGGGGCTGAAAAACTGTTTTTT. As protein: CASSEGAEKLFF. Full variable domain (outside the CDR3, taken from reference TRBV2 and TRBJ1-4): EPEVTQTPSHQVTQMGQEVILRCVPISNHLYFYWYRQILGQKVEFLVSFYNNEISEKSEIFDDQFSVERPDGSNFTLKIRSTKLEDSAMYFCASSEGAEKLFFGSGTQLSVL.

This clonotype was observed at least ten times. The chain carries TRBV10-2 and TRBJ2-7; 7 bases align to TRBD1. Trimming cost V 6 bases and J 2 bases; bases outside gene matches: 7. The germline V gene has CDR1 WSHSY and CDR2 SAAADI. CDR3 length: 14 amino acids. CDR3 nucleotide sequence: TGCGCCAGCAGGCCACAGGGGCCACCCTACGAGCAGTACTTC. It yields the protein CASRPQGPPYEQYF.

In DNA, the CDR3 is TGTGCCAGTAGTATAGCTACGACAGGAGTACACGGGGAGCTGTTTTTT. Its protein is CASSIATTGVHGELFF. This chain joins TRBV19 and TRBJ2-2; a weak D match, TRBD1 (6 bases). Per the germline V gene, CDR1 is LNHDA and CDR2 is SQIVND (reference sequence). Trimming took off 1 base at V and 7 bases at J, with 16 bases between the two ends. CDR3 length equals 16 residues.

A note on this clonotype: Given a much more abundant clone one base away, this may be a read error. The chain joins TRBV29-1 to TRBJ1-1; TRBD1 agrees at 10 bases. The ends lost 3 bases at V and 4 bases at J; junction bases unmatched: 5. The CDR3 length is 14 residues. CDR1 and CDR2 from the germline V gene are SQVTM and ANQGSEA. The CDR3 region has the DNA TGCAGCGTTGACCCCAGACAGGGGGCCACTGAAGCTTTCTTT. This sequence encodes CSVDPRQGATEAFF.

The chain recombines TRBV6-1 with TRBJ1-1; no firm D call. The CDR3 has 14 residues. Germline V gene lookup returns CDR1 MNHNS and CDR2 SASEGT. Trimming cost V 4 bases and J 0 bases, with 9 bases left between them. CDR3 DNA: TGTGCCAGCAGTGCGTCCGGGATGAACACTGAAGCTTTCTTT. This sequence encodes CASSASGMNTEAFF.

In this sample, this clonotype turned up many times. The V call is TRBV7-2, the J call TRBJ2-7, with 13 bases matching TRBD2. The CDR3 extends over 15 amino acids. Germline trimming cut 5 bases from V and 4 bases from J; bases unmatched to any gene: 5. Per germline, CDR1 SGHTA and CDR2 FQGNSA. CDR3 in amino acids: CASSAGTSGNYEQYF. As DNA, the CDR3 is TGTGCCAGCAGCGCCGGGACTAGCGGGAATTACGAGCAGTACTTC. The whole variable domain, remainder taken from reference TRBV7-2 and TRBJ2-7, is GAGVSQSPSNKVTEKGKDVELRCDPISGHTALYWYRQSLGQGLEFLIYFQGNSAPDKSGLPSDRFSAERTGGSVSTLTIQRTQQEDSAVYLCASSAGTSGNYEQYFGPGTRLTVT.

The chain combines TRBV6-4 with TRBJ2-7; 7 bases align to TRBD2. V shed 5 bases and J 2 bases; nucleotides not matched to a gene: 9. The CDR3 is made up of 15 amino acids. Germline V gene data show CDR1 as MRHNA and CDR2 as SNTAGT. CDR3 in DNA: TGTGCCAGCAGTATTGGGCCTAGCGGACCCTACGAGCAGTACTTC. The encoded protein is CASSIGPSGPYEQYF.

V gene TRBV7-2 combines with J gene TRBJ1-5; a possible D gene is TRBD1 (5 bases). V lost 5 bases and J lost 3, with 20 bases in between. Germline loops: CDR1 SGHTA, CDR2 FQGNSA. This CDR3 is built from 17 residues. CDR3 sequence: CASSPLSGAGLNQPQHF. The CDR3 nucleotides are TGTGCCAGCAGCCCCCTTTCTGGGGCAGGCCTCAATCAGCCCCAGCATTTT. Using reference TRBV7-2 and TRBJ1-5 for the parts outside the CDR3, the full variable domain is GAGVSQSPSNKVTEKGKDVELRCDPISGHTALYWYRQSLGQGLEFLIYFQGNSAPDKSGLPSDRFSAERTGGSVSTLTIQRTQQEDSAVYLCASSPLSGAGLNQPQHFGDGTRLSIL.

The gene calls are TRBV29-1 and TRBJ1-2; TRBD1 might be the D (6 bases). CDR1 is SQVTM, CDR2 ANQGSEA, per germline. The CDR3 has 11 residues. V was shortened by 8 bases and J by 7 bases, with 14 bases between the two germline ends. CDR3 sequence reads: CSQEGGRGYTF. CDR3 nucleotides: TGCAGCCAAGAAGGGGGTCGTGGCTACACCTTC.

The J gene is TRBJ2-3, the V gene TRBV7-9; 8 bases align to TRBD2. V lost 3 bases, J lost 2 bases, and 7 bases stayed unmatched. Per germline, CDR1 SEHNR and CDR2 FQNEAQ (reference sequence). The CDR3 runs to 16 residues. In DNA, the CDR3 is TGTGCCAGCAGCTTTTTCTCGGGAGGGGCCACAGATACGCAGTATTTT. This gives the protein CASSFFSGGATDTQYF. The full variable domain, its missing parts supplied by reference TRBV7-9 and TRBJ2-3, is DTGVSQNPRHKITKRGQNVTFRCDPISEHNRLYWYRQTLGQGPEFLTYFQNEAQLEKSRLLSDRFSAERPKGSFSTLEIQRTEQGDSAMYLCASSFFSGGATDTQYFGPGTRLTVL.